A selection of T cell receptor beta chains follows, all from one sample in a study of cytotoxic CD8 clonotypes in ibrutinib-treated CLL. Generated by immunoSEQ multiplex PCR, the TCRdb table keeps only in-frame clones and is missing some. The repertoire holds about 330,000 clones, about 61% seen once, with roughly 6% in the top ten. The specimen comprised PBMCs, sampled after 36 months of ibrutinib treatment. The receptor source for this set is a human donor with chronic lymphocytic leukemia. CDR3s include the opening cysteine and the closing phenylalanine or tryptophan. The D gene is left open where the match is weak. A row's size may be missing; if present it is once, few, many or a size class.

>once|TRBJ1-1|TRBV10-2|NA
CASSARVRDTEAFF
TGCGCCAGCAGCGCCAGGGTTAGGGACACTGAAGCTTTCTTT
>few|TRBJ1-2|TRBV5-1|NA
CASSFWPDRISYGYTF
TGCGCCAGCAGCTTCTGGCCCGACAGGATCAGCTATGGCTACACCTTC
>NA|TRBJ1-2|TRBV19|NA
CASSIAGKNYGYTF
TGTGCCAGTAGTATAGCGGGCAAAAACTATGGCTACACCTTC
>few|TRBJ2-5|TRBV6-5|NA
CARKSAQYF
TGTGCCAGGAAATCGGCCCAGTACTTC
>NA|TRBJ2-1|TRBV4-3|TRBD1
CASSQYRTGGFYNEQFF
TGCGCCAGCAGCCAATACCGGACAGGGGGCTTCTACAATGAGCAGTTCTTC
>NA|TRBJ1-1|TRBV15|TRBD1
CATSRDSGTGTFF
TGTGCCACCAGCAGAGATTCTGGGACAGGGACTTTCTTT
>once|TRBJ1-3|TRBV9|NA
CASSSRQRGGNTIYF
TGTGCCAGCAGCTCTCGACAGCGAGGAGGAAACACCATATATTTT
>NA|TRBJ2-5|TRBV25-1|TRBD1
CASSSLTGGLETQYF
TGTGCCAGCAGTTCCTTGACAGGGGGCTTGGAGACCCAGTACTTC
>NA|TRBJ1-6|TRBV4-1|NA
CASSHPRRWEAINSPLHF
TGCGCCAGCAGCCATCCCCGTCGGTGGGAAGCTATAAATTCACCCCTCCACTTT
>NA|TRBJ2-3|TRBV14|NA
CASSPAYGGHGDTQYF
TGTGCCAGCAGCCCAGCTTATGGGGGGCATGGAGATACGCAGTATTTT
>NA|TRBJ2-1|TRBV27|NA
CASSFRDLGNEQFF
TGTGCCAGCAGTTTCCGGGACCTGGGGAATGAGCAGTTCTTC
>NA|TRBJ2-1|TRBV7-3|NA
CASSLSGSTYNEQFF
TGTGCCAGCAGCCTTAGCGGAAGCACCTACAATGAGCAGTTCTTC
>NA|TRBJ2-3|TRBV4-1|NA
CASSQGPGLTDTQYF
TGCGCCAGCAGCCAAGGTCCAGGGCTCACAGATACGCAGTATTTT
>few|TRBJ1-2|TRBV25-1|NA
CASSRLYGYTF
TGTGCCAGCAGTAGGCTCTATGGCTACACCTTC
>NA|TRBJ2-1|TRBV25-1|TRBD1
CASSEPRTGIIYNEQFF
TGTGCCAGCAGTGAACCAAGGACAGGGATAATTTACAATGAGCAGTTCTTC
>NA|TRBJ2-7|TRBV6-5|NA
CASRPNRVSLYEQYF
TGTGCCAGCAGACCCAACAGGGTATCTCTCTACGAGCAGTACTTC
>NA|TRBJ1-2|TRBV5-4|TRBD1
CASSLLPPGGRSYGYTF
TGTGCCAGCAGCTTACTCCCCCCAGGGGGGAGATCCTATGGCTACACCTTC
>NA|TRBJ1-6|TRBV6-5|TRBD1
CASRRPGQVNSPLHF
TGTGCCAGCAGAAGACCGGGACAGGTTAATTCACCCCTCCACTTT
>NA|TRBJ1-4|TRBV28|TRBD1
CASIQGGGSEKLFF
TGTGCCAGCATACAGGGGGGCGGTTCTGAAAAACTGTTTTTT
>NA|TRBJ1-2|TRBV27|TRBD1
CASSLYRGANYGYTF
TGTGCCAGCAGTTTGTACAGGGGGGCTAACTATGGCTACACCTTC
>NA|TRBJ2-1|TRBV19|NA
CASSHGGHYNEQFF
TGTGCCAGTAGCCATGGGGGTCACTACAATGAGCAGTTCTTC
>NA|TRBJ1-5|TRBV5-7|NA
CASTRGGSNQPQHF
TGTGCCAGCACCAGAGGGGGTAGCAATCAGCCCCAGCATTTT
>few|TRBJ2-5|TRBV11-2|NA
CASSLIGDQETQYF
TGTGCCAGCAGCTTAATAGGGGACCAAGAGACCCAGTACTTC
>few|TRBJ1-2|TRBV14|TRBD1
CASSKTGGNYGYTF
TGTGCCAGCAGCAAAACAGGGGGCAACTATGGCTACACCTTC
>NA|TRBJ2-5|TRBV7-9|NA
CASSLGRTAQYF
TGTGCCAGCAGCTTAGGCAGGACGGCCCAGTACTTC
>few|TRBJ2-1|TRBV10-2|TRBD2
CASSGGSGTNEQFF
TGCGCCAGCAGTGGAGGTAGCGGGACCAATGAGCAGTTCTTC
>NA|TRBJ2-1|TRBV7-2|TRBD2
CASSPSAGLARRNEQFF
TGTGCCAGCAGCCCATCCGCGGGACTAGCGAGAAGGAATGAGCAGTTCTTC
>NA|TRBJ1-2|TRBV5-1|NA
CASSLVVGTNYGYTF
TGCGCCAGCAGCTTGGTTGTTGGGACTAACTATGGCTACACCTTC
>few|TRBJ2-7|TRBV10-1|NA
CASSEYLRGEQYF
TGCGCCAGCAGTGAATATCTCCGTGGTGAGCAGTACTTC
>NA|TRBJ2-7|TRBV4-3|NA
CASSQDDSEYAFYEQYF
TGCGCCAGCAGCCAAGATGATTCAGAGTATGCTTTCTACGAGCAGTACTTC
>NA|TRBJ1-1|TRBV4-1|NA
CASSQDTRRGIMNTEAFF
TGCGCCAGCAGCCAAGATACCAGGAGGGGAATTATGAACACTGAAGCTTTCTTT
>NA|TRBJ2-2|TRBV7-2|TRBD2
CASRSVAGGNTGELFF
TGTGCCAGCAGAAGCGTAGCGGGGGGAAACACCGGGGAGCTGTTTTTT
>few|TRBJ1-1|TRBV14|NA
CASKTGLNTEAFF
TGTGCCAGCAAGACAGGCCTGAACACTGAAGCTTTCTTT
>NA|TRBJ2-7|TRBV7-3|NA
CASSPSRSAREQYF
TGTGCCAGCAGTCCCTCTAGGAGTGCACGGGAGCAGTACTTC
>NA|TRBJ2-7|TRBV7-9|NA
CASSRWGDRDSYEQYF
TGTGCCAGCAGCCGGTGGGGGGACCGAGACTCCTACGAGCAGTACTTC
>few|TRBJ2-2|TRBV5-1|NA
CASRPMTNTGELFF
TGCGCCAGCCGGCCAATGACGAACACCGGGGAGCTGTTTTTT
>NA|TRBJ2-5|TRBV18|NA
CASSVWTDRQETQYF
TGTGCCAGCTCGGTTTGGACCGACCGCCAAGAGACCCAGTACTTC